Presented here are 9 T cell receptor beta chains from one specimen sequenced in a study of OX40 agonist ivuxolimab in advanced cancers. Here immunoSEQ multiplex PCR was the method, and the copy in TCRdb shows in-frame clones only, minus some. The sample lists tens of thousands of clones, roughly 90% seen once, with around 0.29% in the top ten. Here the sequenced sample was CD4+ or CD8+ T cells sorted from blood, taken in a trial of the OX40 agonist ivuxolimab. These TCRs come from an adult with an advanced solid tumor such as melanoma, head and neck, liver or kidney cancer.

This clone was counted once. The rearrangement uses TRBV11-2 and TRBJ1-1; D might be TRBD1 (5 bases). There are 16 residues in the CDR3. The V end lost 6 bases, the J end lost 7 bases, and 24 bases lay between the germline ends. Germline CDR1 is SGHAT and CDR2 is FQNNGV. Here the CDR3 reads CASRQPGRRPDIEAFF. The CDR3, as DNA: TGTGCCAGCAGACAACCGGGACGGCGGCCTGATATTGAAGCTTTCTTT.

The chain recombines TRBV2 with TRBJ2-7, with D perhaps TRBD2 (6 bases). The length of the CDR3 is 14 residues. Per the germline V gene, CDR1 is SNHLY and CDR2 is FYNNEI. The V gene lost 5 bases and the J gene lost 5 bases, with 16 bases spanning the gap. This chain's CDR3 is CASSLKVGGNEQYF. The CDR3 DNA reads as TGTGCCAGCAGTCTCAAAGTGGGGGGTAACGAGCAGTACTTC.

The gene calls are TRBV18 and TRBJ2-3; TRBD1 matches at 9 bases. CDR3 size: 19 residues. Germline CDR1 and CDR2: KGHSH and LQKENI. Losses at the gene ends were 4 bases for V and 0 bases for J; bases not matched to a gene: 14. This CDR3 reads CASSLYRDRDSSSTDTQYF. Written as DNA, the CDR3 is TGTGCCAGCTCACTTTATCGGGACAGGGATTCCTCTAGCACAGATACGCAGTATTTT.

The V call is TRBV25-1, the J call TRBJ2-6; TRBD1 aligns across 7 bases. Germline CDR1 reads MGHDK; CDR2 reads SYGVNS. The CDR3 runs to 16 residues. J lost 0 bases, V lost 8 bases, and 7 bases had no gene match. CDR3 DNA sequence: TGTGCCAGCGCAAGGACAGGATTCTCTGGGGCCAACGTCCTGACTTTC. Its protein product is CASARTGFSGANVLTF.

The chain couples TRBV6-5 to TRBJ2-4; 7 positions match TRBD1. With 8 bases clipped from V and 6 bases from J, the junction kept 7 bases outside the gene matches. CDR3 length: 13 residues. Germline lookup yields CDR1 MNHEY and CDR2 SVGAGI. CDR3 residues: CASGDRVGNIQYF. As DNA, the CDR3 is TGTGCCAGCGGTGACAGGGTTGGAAACATTCAGTACTTC.

This clone came up a few times. J is TRBJ1-1 and V is TRBV28; the D gene is possibly TRBD1 (5 bases). The CDR3 consists of 14 residues. Trimming left V 9 bases short and J 0 bases short, with 14 bases between. Germline loops: CDR1 MDHEN, CDR2 SYDVKM. The CDR3 DNA sequence: TGTGCCAGTTGGAGAGGGGAAATGAACACTGAAGCTTTCTTT. The encoded protein is CASWRGEMNTEAFF.

The V call is TRBV11-1, the J call TRBJ1-2; D gene unclear. Germline assignment: CDR1 SGHAT and CDR2 FQDESV (reference sequence). The CDR3 has 15 amino acids. V lost 5 bases, J lost 6 bases, and 19 bases lay in between. The CDR3 DNA reads TGTGCCAGCAGCCCCCGAGCCGCGAAAGAGGATGGCTACACCTTC. Protein product: CASSPRAAKEDGYTF.

This sequence joins TRBV5-5 and TRBJ2-7; the D gene is possibly TRBD1 (5 bases). The V gene lost 4 bases and the J gene lost 1 base, with 12 bases spanning the gap. The CDR3 has 14 amino acids. The germline V gene encodes CDR1 SGHKS and CDR2 YYEKEE (reference sequence). This CDR3 is CASSRPTGSYEQYF. DNA for the CDR3: TGTGCCAGCAGCCGTCCCACAGGTTCCTACGAGCAGTACTTC. The whole variable domain, remainder taken from reference TRBV5-5 and TRBJ2-7, is DAGVTQSPTHLIKTRGQQVTLRCSPISGHKSVSWYQQVLGQGPQFIFQYYEKEERGRGNFPDRFSARQFPNYSSELNVNALLLGDSALYLCASSRPTGSYEQYFGPGTRLTVT.

The chain couples TRBV6-6 to TRBJ1-2, with D uncertain. From germline, CDR1 is MNHNY and CDR2 SVGAGI (reference sequence). Trimming shortened V by 4 bases and J by 3 bases, and 6 bases separated the two germline ends. This CDR3 comprises 12 residues. The CDR3 coding sequence is TGTGCCAGCAGTTCACCCGACTATGGCTACACCTTC. Translating it yields CASSSPDYGYTF.